Listed below are T cell receptor beta chains from one sample, sequenced in a study of shared clonotypes between healthy human individuals. The method was immunoSEQ multiplex PCR; TCRdb's version includes in-frame clones alone and lacks a portion of them. Of 300,000 to 400,000 clones listed, around 67% are singletons. The sample taken for sequencing was memory CD4+ T cells sorted from blood. The source is a man aged 30 to 45 in good health. Both conserved end residues are part of each CDR3. The order of the fields is CDR3 DNA, CDR3 protein, V gene, clone size, D gene, J gene. A D gene is named only where the DNA matches it firmly. The size of a clone is reported for some rows only, either as once, few or many, or as a class for expanded clones.

DNA: TGCGCCAGCAGCGAAGGGACAGGCGGCTATGGCTACACCTTC
CDR3: CASSEGTGGYGYTF
V: TRBV5-1
size: NA
D: TRBD1
J: TRBJ1-2

DNA: TGTGCCAGTAATGAGGGGCTTGGGTACGAGCAGTACTTC
CDR3: CASNEGLGYEQYF
V: TRBV7-2
size: NA
D: NA
J: TRBJ2-7

DNA: TGTGCCAGCTCACTCAGACAGGGTCAAGAGACCCAGTACTTC
CDR3: CASSLRQGQETQYF
V: TRBV18
size: NA
D: TRBD1
J: TRBJ2-5

DNA: TGTGCCAGTAGTATCAGGACTTTTCAGTTCTTC
CDR3: CASSIRTFQFF
V: TRBV19
size: once
D: NA
J: TRBJ2-1

DNA: TGTGCCAGCAGTTTTATTACAGGGTACTACGAGCAGTACTTC
CDR3: CASSFITGYYEQYF
V: TRBV6-1
size: NA
D: NA
J: TRBJ2-7

DNA: TGTGCCAGCAAGGCGCAGTTCTTC
CDR3: CASKAQFF
V: TRBV6-1
size: NA
D: NA
J: TRBJ2-1

DNA: TGCGCCAGCAGCCACCACTGTAAGGACGGCGGTGGTGGACAGCCCCAGCATTTT
CDR3: CASSHHCKDGGGGQPQHF
V: TRBV4-3
size: few
D: NA
J: TRBJ1-5

DNA: TGTGCCAGCAGTGACCGTTACACTGAAGCTTTCTTT
CDR3: CASSDRYTEAFF
V: TRBV25-1
size: NA
D: NA
J: TRBJ1-1

DNA: TGTGCCAGCAGCGCGGGACAGGGAGAGACCCAGTACTTC
CDR3: CASSAGQGETQYF
V: TRBV7-2
size: NA
D: TRBD1
J: TRBJ2-5

DNA: TGTGCCAGCAGCTTAGCAAGAAGACTCATCACCCGCACAGATACGCAGTATTTT
CDR3: CASSLARRLITRTDTQYF
V: TRBV7-2
size: NA
D: NA
J: TRBJ2-3

DNA: TGCGCCAGCAGCCAAGAGCCGACAGGGGGCCCCCGCGAGCAGTACTTC
CDR3: CASSQEPTGGPREQYF
V: TRBV4-1
size: NA
D: TRBD1
J: TRBJ2-7

DNA: TGTGCCAGCAGCTTAGTAAGAGGGGTTAACTATGGCTACACCTTC
CDR3: CASSLVRGVNYGYTF
V: TRBV7-2
size: NA
D: NA
J: TRBJ1-2

DNA: TGCGCCAGCAGCTTGACGGTCACTAGGGGGATCGGCTCTGGGGCCAACGTCCTGACTTTC
CDR3: CASSLTVTRGIGSGANVLTF
V: TRBV5-1
size: NA
D: NA
J: TRBJ2-6

DNA: TGTGCCAGCAGCCCCAGTTGGGGGAGTAGCACTGAAGCTTTCTTT
CDR3: CASSPSWGSSTEAFF
V: TRBV11-2
size: NA
D: NA
J: TRBJ1-1

DNA: TGTGCCAGCAGTCCCCCGCCCGCCGGGAGGACCCAGTACTTC
CDR3: CASSPPPAGRTQYF
V: TRBV27
size: once
D: NA
J: TRBJ2-5

DNA: TGTGCCAGCAGCTTAGGCCGGACAGGGAGCTTGGCGCACACTGAAGCTTTCTTT
CDR3: CASSLGRTGSLAHTEAFF
V: TRBV7-3
size: NA
D: TRBD1
J: TRBJ1-1